The 32 T cell receptor beta chains below all came from one sample that was sequenced in a study of CD8+ T cells in alopecia areata. The treatment was: oral pan-JAK inhibitor, 5-10 mg twice daily. Once RNA had been extracted, it was reverse transcribed into cDNA to act as the sequencing template. Repertoires were generated with immunoSEQ multiplex PCR, while TCRdb's copy carries only in-frame clones and drops some. The table records around 300,000 clones, 60% of them present only once. The sample was CD4+ T cells sorted from blood, taken at week 52, from a patient treated with tofacitinib. All receptors derive from a human donor with alopecia areata.

This clone appeared many times. This rearrangement joins TRBV7-9 to TRBJ2-7, with D possibly matching TRBD2 (5 bases). The CDR3 consists of 14 residues. V lost 5 bases and J lost 1, with 12 bases in between. Germline-derived CDR1 and CDR2 are SEHNR and FQNEAQ (reference sequence). The CDR3 loop reads CASSPGERSYEQYF. CDR3 sequence (DNA): TGTGCCAGCAGCCCCGGTGAGCGGTCCTACGAGCAGTACTTC.

The V gene is TRBV29-1, the J gene TRBJ2-7; D call uncertain. CDR1 and CDR2 from the germline V gene are SQVTM and ANQGSEA. Trimming cost V 5 bases and J 6 bases, with 11 bases left between them. CDR3 length: 11 amino acids. The CDR3 region has the DNA TGCAGCGTTCTCGACCTCCCCGAGCAGTACTTC. Its translation is CSVLDLPEQYF.

The V gene is TRBV30, the J gene TRBJ1-1, with D uncertain. V was cut by 8 bases and J by 5 bases, with 15 bases left in between. Germline CDR1 is GTSNPN and CDR2 is SVGIG (reference sequence). The CDR3 runs 12 residues. The CDR3 region has the DNA TGTGCCGTTCAACCGGGAGGGACTGAAGCTTTCTTT. Amino acid sequence: CAVQPGGTEAFF.

The chain has TRBV6-5 and TRBJ1-5; D not certain. Between the trimmed V and J ends, which lost 0 bases and 7 bases, there was a span of 13 bases. Germline V gene data show CDR1 as MNHEY and CDR2 as SVGAGI. CDR3 length: 15 residues. The chain's CDR3 is CASSYSRAERQPQHF. The CDR3 nucleotides read TGTGCCAGCAGTTACTCAAGGGCGGAGCGGCAGCCCCAGCATTTT.

This clone was recorded once. This CDR3 is also generated by other DNA sequences in the sample. V usage is TRBV20-1 and J usage is TRBJ1-1; possibly TRBD1 for D (5 bases). Between the trimmed V and J ends, which lost 5 bases and 6 bases, there was a span of 10 bases. Germline V gene lookup returns CDR1 DFQATT and CDR2 SNEGSKA (reference sequence). This CDR3 comprises 11 residues. The CDR3 DNA follows: TGCAGTGCTTCGCAGGGAGCTGAAGCTTTCTTT. Protein sequence: CSASQGAEAFF.

This sequence joins TRBV14 and TRBJ1-2, with TRBD1 matching 7 bases. From germline, CDR1 is SGHDN and CDR2 FVKESK. This CDR3 has 14 amino acids. Trimming at V came to 1 base and at J to 4 bases, leaving 3 bases not matched to a gene. The CDR3 protein is CASSQATGSYGYTF. DNA of the CDR3: TGTGCCAGCAGCCAAGCGACAGGGAGCTATGGCTACACCTTC.

The chain employs TRBV7-6 and TRBJ2-5; 8 nucleotides agree with TRBD2. This CDR3 is 17 amino acids long. CDR1 and CDR2 from the germline V gene are SGHVS and FNYEAQ. Trimming cost V 6 bases and J 1 base; bases outside gene matches: 13. The CDR3 DNA follows: TGTGCCAGCAGTTACGAGGTTAGCGGGGAGCTCCAAGAGACCCAGTACTTC. It translates to CASSYEVSGELQETQYF.

This clone was picked up a small number of times. The V and J genes are TRBV7-2 and TRBJ2-1; 10 nucleotides line up with TRBD2. The trim removed 10 bases at V and 4 bases at J, leaving 7 bases unmatched. This CDR3 is 14 amino acids long. From germline, CDR1 is SGHTA and CDR2 FQGNSA. The CDR3 coding sequence is TGTGCCACCCTAGCGGGGGACAGATACAATGAGCAGTTCTTC. Translation: CATLAGDRYNEQFF.

This clone occurred a few times. The V gene is TRBV18, the J gene TRBJ2-7; D call uncertain. The ends were cut back, 3 bases at V and 1 base at J, with 7 bases in the middle. Per germline, CDR1 KGHSH and CDR2 LQKENI. The CDR3 is 13 amino acids. CDR3 sequence (DNA): TGTGCCAGCTCACCGTCCCAGTCCTACGAGCAGTACTTC. It yields the protein CASSPSQSYEQYF.

This chain connects TRBV30 to TRBJ2-7; D remains unclear. Germline lookup yields CDR1 GTSNPN and CDR2 SVGIG (reference sequence). Trimming took off 0 bases at V and 0 bases at J, with 12 bases between the two ends. There are 15 residues in the CDR3. The chain's CDR3 is CAWSVRPAFSYEQYF. The CDR3 nucleotides are TGTGCCTGGAGTGTACGCCCAGCCTTCTCCTACGAGCAGTACTTC. The entire variable domain, with the rest obtained from reference TRBV30 and TRBJ2-7, is as follows: SQTIHQWPATLVQPVGSPLSLECTVEGTSNPNLYWYRQAAGRGLQLLFYSVGIGQISSEVPQNLSASRPQDRQFILSSKKLLLSDSGFYLCAWSVRPAFSYEQYFGPGTRLTVT.

This CDR3 reads CSVVLAPSPAALQETQYF. The CDR3, as DNA: TGCAGCGTTGTGCTAGCCCCTTCGCCAGCGGCCCTCCAAGAGACCCAGTACTTC. The chain uses TRBV29-1 and TRBJ2-5, with D possibly TRBD2 on 5 matching bases. V lost 4 bases to trimming and J lost 1 base, with 25 bases between them. Germline CDR1 is SQVTM and CDR2 is ANQGSEA. The CDR3 runs 18 residues. Full variable domain (remainder filled in from reference TRBV29-1 and TRBJ2-5): SAVISQKPSRDICQRGTSLTIQCQVDSQVTMMFWYRQQPGQSLTLIATANQGSEATYESGFVIDKFPISRPNLTFSTLTVSNMSPEDSSIYLCSVVLAPSPAALQETQYFGPGTRLLVL.

In its sample, this clone was seen a few times. The chain couples TRBV18 to TRBJ1-5; D is unclear. V lost 4 bases to trimming and J lost 0 bases, with 4 bases between them. This CDR3 is 13 amino acids long. Germline assignment: CDR1 KGHSH and CDR2 LQKENI. This chain's CDR3 is CASSQDSNQPQHF. CDR3 coding DNA: TGTGCCAGCTCACAGGATAGCAATCAGCCCCAGCATTTT.

The chain couples TRBV10-3 to TRBJ2-1; possible D gene TRBD2, 6 bases. Germline-derived CDR1 and CDR2 are ENHRY and SYGVKD. The CDR3 length is 15 residues. The V end was cut by 10 bases, the J end by 3 bases, with 19 bases between. CDR3 residues: CATAVRGLNYNEQFF. The CDR3 nucleotides are TGTGCCACGGCCGTGCGGGGCTTGAACTACAATGAGCAGTTCTTC.

As for this clone: The identical CDR3 is also encoded by other nucleotide sequences in the sample. The genes are TRBV5-1 and TRBJ1-2; D is uncertain. In germline, CDR1 is SGHRS, CDR2 YFSETQ. CDR3 length: 14 amino acids. V dropped 0 bases and J dropped 2 bases, with 8 bases sitting between them. This CDR3 reads CASSLVGDNYGYTF. The DNA of the CDR3 is TGCGCCAGCAGCTTGGTAGGAGACAACTATGGCTACACCTTC.

The sample holds a few counts of this clone. The chain recombines TRBV29-1 with TRBJ2-1; 9 bases fit TRBD2. The CDR3 length is 14 residues. Germline trimming cut 4 bases from V and 8 bases from J; bases unmatched to any gene: 9. Germline lookup yields CDR1 SQVTM and CDR2 ANQGSEA. Written as DNA, the CDR3 is TGCAGCGTTGTTGGTGTGCGGGGGGGCGATGAGCAGTTCTTC. Protein product: CSVVGVRGGDEQFF.

The chain carries TRBV5-1 and TRBJ2-2; D is tentatively TRBD1 or TRBD2 (5 bases each). The CDR3 spans 15 residues. Trimming took off 4 bases at V and 2 bases at J, with 12 bases between the two ends. Germline V gene lookup returns CDR1 SGHRS and CDR2 YFSETQ. DNA for the CDR3: TGCGCCAGCAGCGCCGGGACGGTCAACACCGGGGAGCTGTTTTTT. This sequence encodes CASSAGTVNTGELFF.

The genes are TRBV7-2 and TRBJ2-7; possible D gene TRBD2, 6 bases. CDR1 and CDR2 (germline): SGHTA, FQGNSA. Trimming left V 11 bases short and J 3 bases short, with 14 bases between. CDR3 length: 12 amino acids. For the CDR3, the DNA is TGTGCCTACAAGGAGGGGATCTACGAGCAGTACTTC. Amino acid sequence: CAYKEGIYEQYF. The full variable domain, completed using reference TRBV7-2 and TRBJ2-7, is GAGVSQSPSNKVTEKGKDVELRCDPISGHTALYWYRQSLGQGLEFLIYFQGNSAPDKSGLPSDRFSAERTGGSVSTLTIQRTQQEDSAVYLCAYKEGIYEQYFGPGTRLTVT.

The rearrangement links TRBV9 to TRBJ1-2, with TRBD1 identical over 9 bases. Germline CDR1 is SGDLS and CDR2 is YYNGEE. Germline trimming cut 4 bases from V and 5 bases from J; bases unmatched to any gene: 9. This CDR3 has 15 amino acids. CDR3 region: CASSPQPQGAYGYTF. As DNA, the CDR3 is TGTGCCAGCAGCCCCCAACCACAGGGGGCGTATGGCTACACCTTC.

The rearrangement uses TRBV27 and TRBJ2-7, with 8 nucleotides matching TRBD1. The CDR3 contains 14 residues. V dropped 6 bases and J dropped 2; count of bases not matched to a gene: 6. CDR1 and CDR2 from the germline V gene are MNHEY and SMNVEV (reference sequence). CDR3 sequence: CASSFGTGAYEQYF. CDR3 nucleotide sequence: TGTGCCAGCAGCTTTGGGACAGGCGCCTACGAGCAGTACTTC.

This rearrangement joins TRBV25-1 to TRBJ1-2, with TRBD1 matching over 7 bases. Germline CDR1 and CDR2: MGHDK and SYGVNS. The length of the CDR3 is 12 residues. V dropped 6 bases and J dropped 7; count of bases not matched to a gene: 5. The DNA for the CDR3 is TGTGCCAGCAGAGAGTACAGGGGTGGCTACACCTTC. This encodes CASREYRGGYTF.

Regarding this clone: This CDR3 is also generated by other DNA sequences in the sample. V gene TRBV9 combines with J gene TRBJ2-7; D unresolved. The germline V and J ends were trimmed by 0 bases and 1 base, with 8 bases remaining between them. Germline V gene sequence: CDR1 SGDLS, CDR2 YYNGEE. The CDR3 spans 14 residues. For the CDR3, the DNA is TGTGCCAGCAGCGTAGGGCAGTTTTCCTACGAGCAGTACTTC. Translating it yields CASSVGQFSYEQYF.

This chain uses TRBV5-1 with TRBJ2-1; 12 nucleotides agree with TRBD2. Per germline, CDR1 SGHRS and CDR2 YFSETQ. The CDR3 totals 16 residues. Germline trimming cut 4 bases from V and 6 bases from J; bases unmatched to any gene: 8. Here the CDR3 reads CASSLLAGGQSNEQFF. The CDR3 bases are TGCGCCAGCAGCCTTCTAGCGGGGGGGCAGAGCAATGAGCAGTTCTTC.

The rearrangement uses TRBV30 and TRBJ2-7; TRBD1 matches 8 bases. There are 17 residues in the CDR3. V was pared by 1 base and J by 2 bases, with 13 bases of the junction left unmatched. CDR1 is GTSNPN and CDR2 is SVGIG in the germline V gene (reference sequence). CDR3 region: CAWSGSVGTGIAYEQYF. DNA for the CDR3: TGTGCCTGGAGTGGGAGTGTCGGGACAGGAATTGCCTACGAGCAGTACTTC.

This clone was found a few times. The rearrangement links TRBV7-3 to TRBJ2-1; TRBD2 is a possible D gene (6 bases). Trimming shortened V by 5 bases and J by 6 bases, and 17 bases separated the two germline ends. The germline V gene has CDR1 SGHTA and CDR2 FQGTGA. The CDR3 runs to 15 residues. This CDR3 is CASSHRLGQINEQFF. CDR3 DNA sequence: TGTGCCAGCAGCCACCGACTAGGCCAGATCAATGAGCAGTTCTTC. Complete variable domain (other parts from reference TRBV7-3 and TRBJ2-1): GAGVSQTPSNKVTEKGKYVELRCDPISGHTALYWYRQSLGQGPEFLIYFQGTGAADDSGLPNDRFFAVRPEGSVSTLKIQRTERGDSAVYLCASSHRLGQINEQFFGPGTRLTVL.

This rearrangement joins TRBV6-5 to TRBJ2-7, with a tentative D call TRBD2 (5 bases). V lost 4 bases to trimming and J lost 3 bases, with 10 bases between them. This CDR3 has 13 residues. CDR1 is MNHEY, CDR2 SVGAGI, per germline. CDR3 bases: TGTGCCAGCAGTTTGGGTGGAGGCTACGAGCAGTACTTC. Translating gives CASSLGGGYEQYF.

The chain has TRBV20-1 and TRBJ2-7; a possible D gene is TRBD1 (5 bases). CDR1 and CDR2 (germline): DFQATT, SNEGSKA (reference sequence). The germline V and J ends were trimmed by 4 bases and 10 bases, with 14 bases remaining between them. The CDR3 runs 11 residues. CDR3 residues: CSAILGAVQYF. CDR3 DNA sequence: TGCAGTGCTATCCTTGGGGCTGTACAGTACTTC.

This clone occurred a few times. J is TRBJ1-1 and V is TRBV9; D is unresolved. With 0 bases removed from V and 0 bases from J, the gap between germline ends came to 6 bases. Per the germline V gene, CDR1 is SGDLS and CDR2 is YYNGEE. CDR3 length: 14 residues. The CDR3 nucleotides are TGTGCCAGCAGCGTAGCTTCCATGAACACTGAAGCTTTCTTT. It encodes CASSVASMNTEAFF.

The CDR3 sequence is CASSRDVDRPQHF. In DNA, the CDR3 is TGTGCCAGCTCACGGGACGTCGATCGGCCCCAGCATTTT. The gene calls are TRBV18 and TRBJ1-5; perhaps TRBD1 as D (5 bases). The CDR3 is made up of 13 amino acids. CDR1 KGHSH and CDR2 LQKENI come from the germline V gene. Trimming took off 4 bases at V and 9 bases at J, with 13 bases between the two ends.

The rearrangement uses TRBV6-6 and TRBJ2-5; D not certain. Germline V gives CDR1 MNHNY, CDR2 SVGAGI (reference sequence). The CDR3 spans 14 residues. V lost 2 bases to trimming and J lost 4 bases, with 11 bases between them. CDR3 sequence: CASSYDFSLETQYF. The CDR3 coding sequence is TGTGCCAGCAGTTACGACTTTTCTTTAGAGACCCAGTACTTC.

V usage is TRBV7-9 and J usage is TRBJ2-7; D remains ambiguous. V was clipped by 4 bases and J by 2 bases, with 12 bases between them. The length of the CDR3 is 14 residues. The V gene's germline CDR1 is SEHNR and CDR2 FQNEAQ (reference sequence). The CDR3 region is CASSSPRGAYEQYF. The CDR3 nucleotides read TGTGCCAGCAGCTCACCCCGTGGCGCCTACGAGCAGTACTTC.

This rearrangement joins TRBV9 to TRBJ2-1, with TRBD2 matching 9 bases. In germline, CDR1 is SGDLS, CDR2 YYNGEE. J was trimmed by 10 bases and V by 3 bases; bases with no gene match: 8. The CDR3 runs to 14 residues. The CDR3 DNA follows: TGTGCCAGCAGCGATCCGGGACTAGCTTCCGAGCAGTTCTTC. This sequence encodes CASSDPGLASEQFF.

This clone occurred once. The chain is built from TRBV4-3 and TRBJ2-3; TRBD1 matches at 9 bases. Losses at the gene ends were 1 base for V and 2 bases for J; bases not matched to a gene: 7. The CDR3 totals 17 residues. The germline V gene has CDR1 LGHNA and CDR2 YSLEER. The CDR3 DNA reads TGCGCCAGCAGCCAAGGCACCGGGACAGGGTACACAGATACGCAGTATTTT. Translation gives CASSQGTGTGYTDTQYF.